This T cell receptor beta chain was retrieved from a study of CD8 T cells in Susac syndrome. After extraction with the RNeasy kit, roughly 0.5 to 1 ug of the RNA was reverse transcribed using random hexamers. Across 54 Vbeta and 13 Jbeta, TCR beta CDR3 was amplified with immunoSEQ multiplex PCR. TCRdb passed the immunoSEQ multiplex PCR reads through MiXCR, listing each CDR3 protein once. The table has about 150,000 distinct CDR3 sequences, approximately 95% seen once. As to this clonotype: Its matching antigen is unknown.

V lost 1 base and J lost 8; bases outside the gene matches: 14. The germline CDR1 and CDR2 sequences are GTSNPN and SVGIG (reference sequence). CDR3 length equals 16 residues. The authors sequenced TCR beta from blood CD8+ and CD4+ T cells. Recently defined diagnostic criteria classed the Susac syndrome patients as definite or probable. Study observations and caveats: It was acknowledged in the study that the number of individuals who were included in its TCR sequencing and HLA analysis was relatively small.

This receptor was identified in a human donor with Susac syndrome. The genes are TRBV30 and TRBJ1-2; TRBD1 matches 9 bases. Source material: CD4+ T cells from PBMCs. The CDR3 sequence: CAWSGGPGQGRGGYTF. CDR3 DNA sequence: TGTGCCTGGAGTGGGGGTCCCGGACAGGGGAGAGGAGGCTACACCTTC.